These 23 T cell receptor beta chains were all obtained from the same sample, sequenced in a study of CD8 T cells in Susac syndrome. Random-hexamer reverse transcription was applied to about 0.45 to 1 ug RNA. TCRdb re-derived calls from the immunoSEQ multiplex PCR reads in MiXCR, one entry per CDR3 protein. Of more than 200,000 distinct CDR3 sequences in the sample, more than 85% were seen once. The sequenced material came from CD8+ T cells from PBMCs. The receptors derive from a human donor with multiple sclerosis.

In nucleotides, the CDR3 is TGTGCCAGCAGCTTTGCTGCTAGCGGGACTCGCAGGGGGGATGAGCAGTTCTTC. As protein: CASSFAASGTRRGDEQFF. The chain combines TRBV7-8 with TRBJ2-1; TRBD2 matches 9 bases. V lost 3 bases and J lost 8; bases outside the gene matches: 17. Germline CDR1 is SGHVS and CDR2 is FQNEAQ. The CDR3 runs 18 residues.

This clonotype was detected once. This chain uses TRBV20-1 with TRBJ2-2, with 10 nucleotides matching TRBD2. V dropped 1 base and J dropped 2; count of bases not matched to a gene: 4. CDR1 and CDR2 (germline): DFQATT, SNEGSKA (reference sequence). This CDR3 has 16 residues. The CDR3 is CSARVGTSANTGELFF. The CDR3, as DNA: TGCAGTGCTAGAGTTGGGACTAGCGCCAACACCGGGGAGCTGTTTTTT.

This chain connects TRBV6-1 to TRBJ1-1; no firm D call. Trimming pared 6 bases from V and 5 bases from J, leaving 13 bases between. CDR1 is MNHNS, CDR2 SASEGT, per germline. The CDR3 length is 13 residues. CDR3 sequence: CASRDKPETEAFF. The CDR3 bases are TGTGCCAGCAGAGATAAGCCGGAGACTGAAGCTTTCTTT.

The sample holds one count of this clonotype. This chain links TRBV5-1 with TRBJ2-1; D could derive from TRBD1 or TRBD2 (5 bases each). CDR3 size: 15 residues. V shed 1 base and J shed 2 bases, with 10 bases lying between them. Looked up from germline, CDR1 is SGHRS and CDR2 is YFSETQ. The CDR3 bases are TGCGCCAGCAGCTTGCTTCGGGGCACCTACAATGAGCAGTTCTTC. Protein: CASSLLRGTYNEQFF.

This clonotype was recorded a few times. This chain uses TRBV27 with TRBJ1-1; D is unclear. This CDR3 contains 13 residues. V lost 2 bases, J lost 5 bases, and 9 bases lay in between. The germline CDR1 and CDR2 sequences are MNHEY and SMNVEV (reference sequence). This chain's CDR3 is CASSLTPETEAFF. The CDR3 DNA reads TGTGCCAGCAGTTTAACCCCGGAGACTGAAGCTTTCTTT.

This chain links TRBV5-6 with TRBJ1-2; D possibly corresponds to TRBD1 (6 bases). CDR1 SGHDT and CDR2 YYEEEE come from the germline V gene. The CDR3 totals 14 residues. The V end lost 2 bases, the J end lost 6 bases, and 14 bases lay between the germline ends. CDR3 sequence: CASSFLQGRDGYTF. In DNA form, the CDR3 reads TGTGCCAGCAGCTTCCTGCAGGGGCGCGATGGCTACACCTTC.

The chain links TRBV27 to TRBJ2-1; unclear D gene. V was pared by 1 base and J by 5 bases, with 9 bases between. The germline CDR1 and CDR2 sequences are MNHEY and SMNVEV (reference sequence). This CDR3 spans 14 amino acids. CDR3 protein: CASSLWHSDNEQFF. CDR3 DNA: TGTGCCAGCAGTTTATGGCACAGCGACAATGAGCAGTTCTTC.

The chain carries TRBV4-1 and TRBJ2-7, with D tentatively TRBD1 or TRBD2 (5 bases each). In germline, CDR1 is MGHRA, CDR2 YSYEKL. Trimming removed 1 base at V and 2 bases at J, with 6 bases between. The CDR3 covers 13 residues. The CDR3 here is CASSQGGTYEQYF. The CDR3, as DNA: TGCGCCAGCAGCCAAGGGGGGACCTACGAGCAGTACTTC.

The V and J genes are TRBV20-1 and TRBJ1-2, with a weak D call TRBD1 (5 bases). This CDR3 region has 15 residues. Germline-derived CDR1 and CDR2 are DFQATT and SNEGSKA (reference sequence). Trimming left V 3 bases short and J 6 bases short, with 20 bases between. CDR3 region: CSASDGWQPGHGYTF. Here the CDR3 DNA reads TGCAGTGCTAGTGACGGTTGGCAGCCGGGACATGGCTACACCTTC.

CDR3 protein: CASSWFSGDNEQFF. Written as DNA, the CDR3 is TGTGCCAGCAGTTGGTTCAGCGGGGACAATGAGCAGTTCTTC. The chain uses TRBV12-3 or TRBV12-4 and TRBJ2-1; 7 bases match TRBD2. This CDR3 region has 14 residues. The J segment lost 5 bases and the V segment lost 4 bases, leaving 5 bases of the junction unmatched.

The CDR3 sequence is CASSLEGSQETQYF. The CDR3 nucleotides read TGCGCCAGCAGCTTGGAGGGGTCCCAAGAGACCCAGTACTTC. The J gene is TRBJ2-5, the V gene TRBV5-1, with a weak D call TRBD1 (5 bases). Germline V gene data show CDR1 as SGHRS and CDR2 as YFSETQ. The length of the CDR3 is 14 residues. Between the trimmed V and J ends, which lost 0 bases and 1 base, there was a span of 7 bases. Drawing the rest from reference TRBV5-1 and TRBJ2-5, the complete variable domain is KAGVTQTPRYLIKTRGQQVTLSCSPISGHRSVSWYQQTPGQGLQFLFEYFSETQRNKGNFPGRFSGRQFSNSRSEMNVSTLELGDSALYLCASSLEGSQETQYFGPGTRLLVL.

This chain connects TRBV7-9 to TRBJ1-1, with D possibly being TRBD1 (6 bases). The CDR3 consists of 19 residues. Trimming pared 2 bases from V and 7 bases from J, leaving 29 bases between. From germline, CDR1 is SEHNR and CDR2 FQNEAQ (reference sequence). The CDR3 DNA follows: TGTGCCAGCAGCTTACGGCTACTCTCCACACAGGGAAACGCGGATGAAGCTTTCTTT. Its protein is CASSLRLLSTQGNADEAFF.

The CDR3 sequence is CASSQEPTGTALGELFF. The CDR3 DNA is TGTGCCAGCAGCCAAGAGCCAACCGGGACAGCCCTCGGGGAGCTGTTTTTT. The chain has TRBV3-1 and TRBJ2-2, with TRBD1 matching 7 bases. Germline V lookup: CDR1 LGHDT, CDR2 YNNKEL (reference sequence). The CDR3 totals 17 residues. The ends lost 0 bases at V and 7 bases at J; junction bases unmatched: 11.

The V and J genes are TRBV13 and TRBJ1-1, with D possibly matching TRBD1 (5 bases). Germline V gene sequence: CDR1 PRHDT, CDR2 FYEKMQ (reference sequence). Trimming took 2 bases from V and 1 from J, leaving 20 bases between them. This CDR3 is built from 18 residues. The CDR3: CASSLNAWGGARNTEAFF. The CDR3 bases are TGTGCCAGCAGCTTAAATGCGTGGGGAGGGGCGAGGAACACTGAAGCTTTCTTT. The variable domain in full, with the rest retrieved from reference TRBV13 and TRBJ1-1, is AAGVIQSPRHLIKEKRETATLKCYPIPRHDTVYWYQQGPGQDPQFLISFYEKMQSDKGSIPDRFSAQQFSDYHSELNMSSLELGDSALYFCASSLNAWGGARNTEAFFGQGTRLTVV.

The CDR3 bases are TGTGCCAGCAGCGCCCCCCGCGAGGGTAGCGGAGGACCGAACACCGGGGAGCTGTTTTTT. This translates into CASSAPREGSGGPNTGELFF. The V gene is TRBV9, the J gene TRBJ2-2; tentatively, D is TRBD2 (6 bases). Germline CDR1 SGDLS, CDR2 YYNGEE. Trimming cost V 3 bases and J 0 bases, with 24 bases left between them. The CDR3 loop spans 20 amino acids.

As to this clonotype: The junction departs from the called germline gene at one end, perhaps through a read error. The V call is TRBV9, the J call TRBJ2-5; 10 nucleotides line up with TRBD2. Germline CDR1 SGDLS, CDR2 YYNGEE. This CDR3 region has 13 residues. Here the CDR3 DNA reads TGTGCCAGCAGCGCAGGGGAAGGACTAGCGGCTCACTTC. Protein product: CASSAGEGLAAHF.

The rearrangement links TRBV18 to TRBJ2-1; possible D gene TRBD1, 5 bases. CDR1 KGHSH and CDR2 LQKENI come from the germline V gene. This CDR3 comprises 17 residues. Between the trimmed V and J ends, which lost 6 bases and 2 bases, there was a span of 20 bases. Written as DNA, the CDR3 is TGTGCCAGCTCGCGGCAGGGAATACTACAAACCTACAATGAGCAGTTCTTC. Amino acids: CASSRQGILQTYNEQFF.

This rearrangement joins TRBV12-5 to TRBJ1-4; D not resolved. Germline loops: CDR1 LGHNT, CDR2 FRNRAP. V shed 5 bases and J shed 0 bases, with 19 bases lying between them. CDR3 length: 18 residues. CDR3 in DNA: TGTGCTAGTGGTCAACACGGTGGGTTCCCGACAACTAATGAAAAACTGTTTTTT. Translated, it gives CASGQHGGFPTTNEKLFF.

This clonotype appeared a single time. This chain connects TRBV13 to TRBJ2-1, with TRBD2 as a possible D gene (6 bases). CDR1 is PRHDT, CDR2 FYEKMQ, per germline (reference sequence). Trimming shortened V by 4 bases and J by 4 bases, and 11 bases separated the two germline ends. The CDR3 loop spans 14 amino acids. In nucleotides, the CDR3 is TGTGCCAGCAGCTACCGGGGGTATTACAATGAGCAGTTCTTC. Its protein is CASSYRGYYNEQFF.

This clonotype was found once. This chain connects TRBV4-3 to TRBJ1-4, with D possibly TRBD1 on 6 matching bases. Per germline, CDR1 LGHNA and CDR2 YSLEER. This CDR3 is 17 amino acids long. Trimming took off 0 bases at V and 6 bases at J, with 17 bases between the two ends. The CDR3: CASSQDRVQGMDEKLFF. CDR3 nucleotides: TGCGCCAGCAGCCAAGATCGTGTTCAGGGGATGGATGAAAAACTGTTTTTT.

This chain connects TRBV20-1 to TRBJ1-5; D is possibly TRBD1 (5 bases). The CDR3 length is 15 residues. Germline values: CDR1 DFQATT, CDR2 SNEGSKA (reference sequence). The V gene lost 0 bases and the J gene lost 1 base, with 10 bases spanning the gap. The CDR3 nucleotides are TGCAGTGCTAGAGATCTAGGGGAGAGCAATCAGCCCCAGCATTTT. Translated, it gives CSARDLGESNQPQHF.

This chain links TRBV7-8 with TRBJ1-6; D gene uncertain. CDR1 is SGHVS and CDR2 is FQNEAQ in the germline V gene. Trimming cost V 2 bases and J 7 bases, with 15 bases left between them. The CDR3 is 16 amino acids. The CDR3 sequence: CASSLWDGRANSPLHF. The CDR3 DNA is TGTGCCAGCAGCTTATGGGATGGACGGGCAAATTCACCCCTCCACTTT.

The chain links TRBV14 to TRBJ1-5; D might be TRBD1 (5 bases). Trimming stripped 2 bases from V and 7 bases from J, with 24 bases between. The CDR3 runs to 18 residues. Germline CDR1 reads SGHDN; CDR2 reads FVKESK. In DNA, the CDR3 is TGTGCCAGCAGCCAACCATCCCCCAGGACGGCCAGGGACCAGCCCCAGCATTTT. This translates into CASSQPSPRTARDQPQHF.